This paragraph reports one T cell receptor (beta chain). Antigen specificity is unknown. This sample was taken from a study of PD-1 blockade in classical Hodgkin lymphoma. Study details: Administration of nivolumab to patients was at 3 mg/kg intravenously every 2 weeks.

The germline CDR1 and CDR2 sequences are SGHRS and YFSETQ. This CDR3 has 13 amino acids. The V end was cut by 5 bases, the J end by 1 base, with 9 bases between. Some clones are missing from TCRdb's copy, which holds only in-frame ones; the method was immunoSEQ multiplex PCR. The sample has just under 65,000 clones; 75% to 95% are singletons. Regarding the study as a whole: Before treatment, TCR diversity in newly diagnosed patients was reportedly lower than in healthy donors. The causes of the repertoire differences, possibly disease activity or prior therapy, remain undefined.

Sample time point: cycle 4 day 1 (C4D1), after 5 to 7 weeks of nivolumab. Relapse after autologous stem cell transplantation occurred in every patient, and brentuximab vedotin exposure varied. The receptor was derived from a human donor with classical Hodgkin lymphoma. The chain combines TRBV5-1 with TRBJ1-1; no definite D call. This specimen was peripheral blood mononuclear cells (PBMCs), taken before the fourth cycle of nivolumab. Here the CDR3 reads CASRGGENTEAFF. In nucleotides, the CDR3 is TGCGCCAGCAGAGGTGGAGAGAACACTGAAGCTTTCTTT.